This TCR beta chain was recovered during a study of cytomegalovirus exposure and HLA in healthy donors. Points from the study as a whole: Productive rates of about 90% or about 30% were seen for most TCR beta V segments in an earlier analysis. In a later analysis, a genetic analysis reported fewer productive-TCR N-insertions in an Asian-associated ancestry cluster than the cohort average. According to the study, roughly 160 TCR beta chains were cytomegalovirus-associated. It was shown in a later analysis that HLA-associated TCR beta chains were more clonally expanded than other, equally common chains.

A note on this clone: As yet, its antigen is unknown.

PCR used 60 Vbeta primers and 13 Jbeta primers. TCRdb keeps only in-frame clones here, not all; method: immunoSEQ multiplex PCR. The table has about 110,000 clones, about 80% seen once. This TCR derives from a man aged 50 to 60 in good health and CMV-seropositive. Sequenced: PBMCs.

The CDR3 region is CATSRGGQGVHEQYF. The CDR3 DNA follows: TGTGCCACCAGCAGGGGGGGACAGGGCGTCCACGAGCAGTACTTC. The chain carries TRBV15 and TRBJ2-7, with TRBD1 matching over 9 bases. Germline V lookup: CDR1 LNHNV, CDR2 YYDKDF (reference sequence). With 3 bases clipped from V and 5 bases from J, the junction kept 8 bases outside the gene matches. The CDR3 runs to 15 residues.